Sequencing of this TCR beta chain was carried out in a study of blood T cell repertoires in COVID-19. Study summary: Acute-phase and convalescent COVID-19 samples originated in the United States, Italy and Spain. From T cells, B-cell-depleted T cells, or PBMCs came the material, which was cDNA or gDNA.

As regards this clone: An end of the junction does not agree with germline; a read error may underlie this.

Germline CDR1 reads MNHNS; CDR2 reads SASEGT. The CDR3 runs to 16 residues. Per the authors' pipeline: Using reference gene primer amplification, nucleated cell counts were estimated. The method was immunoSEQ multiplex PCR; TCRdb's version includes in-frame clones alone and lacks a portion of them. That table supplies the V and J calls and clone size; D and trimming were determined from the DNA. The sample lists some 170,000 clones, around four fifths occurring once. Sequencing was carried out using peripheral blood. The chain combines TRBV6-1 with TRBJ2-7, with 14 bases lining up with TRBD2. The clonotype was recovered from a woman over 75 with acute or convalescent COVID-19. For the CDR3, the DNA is TGTGCCAGCGGTGAAACGGGACTAGCGGGAGCGAGAGAGCAGTACTTC. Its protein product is CASGETGLAGAREQYF.